What follows describes a single TCR beta chain. The sample is drawn from a study of blood T cell repertoires in COVID-19. The overall study: Samples of COVID-19 (acute and convalescent) were obtained from the United States, Italy and Spain. Sources were T cells, B-cell-depleted T cells, or PBMCs; the material itself was cDNA or gDNA.

Authors' processing steps: Amplification from reference gene primers served as the basis for estimated nucleated cell counts. Here immunoSEQ multiplex PCR was the method, and the copy in TCRdb shows in-frame clones only, minus some. V and J calls and clone size come straight from that table; D and trimming were deduced from the DNA. Here the sample spans approximately 200,000 clones, under 90% being singletons. Germline assignment: CDR1 LGHDT and CDR2 YNNKEL (reference sequence). CDR3 length: 13 amino acids. V shed 4 bases and J shed 4 bases, with 9 bases lying between them. Sequencing input: peripheral blood. V usage is TRBV3-1 (or the pseudogene TRBV3-2) and J usage is TRBJ2-3, with D maybe TRBD2 (6 bases). This receptor was obtained from a woman aged 80 or over with COVID-19, enrolled during active disease. The CDR3 here is CASSLGLADTQYF. In nucleotides, the CDR3 is TGTGCCAGCAGCCTGGGACTGGCAGATACGCAGTATTTT.